Following are 4 T cell receptor beta chains from one sample sequenced in a study of T-cell reconstitution after alpha-beta-depleted transplantation in children. A TCRbeta library incorporating unique molecular identifiers was prepared. MiXCR was run by TCRdb on the PCR reads, yielding one entry per CDR3 protein. The sample holds about 980,000 distinct CDR3 sequences, 25% to 35% seen once. Material: PBMCs, mostly from graft donor cells, obtained 360 days after TCRalphabeta/CD19-depleted stem cell transplant. These receptors came from a boy under two years old who had a stem cell transplant for SCID, so the T cells may come from the graft donor.

J is TRBJ2-7 and V is TRBV29-1, with TRBD2 identical over 10 bases. This CDR3 region has 14 residues. In germline, CDR1 is SQVTM, CDR2 ANQGSEA. Germline trimming cut 4 bases from V and 1 base from J; bases unmatched to any gene: 4. The CDR3 protein is CSVVSSGGSYEQYF. CDR3 bases: TGCAGCGTTGTTTCTAGCGGGGGTTCCTACGAGCAGTACTTC.

This rearrangement joins TRBV14 to TRBJ2-7; TRBD1 agrees at 10 bases. The CDR3 loop spans 15 amino acids. V gave up 4 bases and J gave up 6 bases; unmatched junction bases: 9. CDR1 and CDR2 from the germline V gene are SGHDN and FVKESK. CDR3 sequence: CASSLYRDRGLEQYF. DNA for the CDR3: TGTGCCAGCAGCCTCTACCGGGACAGGGGCCTCGAGCAGTACTTC.

V and J are TRBV20-1 and TRBJ2-3, with 9 bases lining up with TRBD2. Germline loops: CDR1 DFQATT, CDR2 SNEGSKA (reference sequence). CDR3 length equals 16 residues. Trimming removed 3 bases from V and 6 bases from J; junction bases left unmatched: 13. The CDR3 sequence is CSASPLTAGGRDTQYF. CDR3 in DNA: TGCAGTGCTAGTCCCCTAACGGCGGGGGGGCGGGATACGCAGTATTTT.

The chain combines TRBV15 with TRBJ2-4; 7 positions agree with TRBD2. CDR3 size: 16 residues. J was trimmed by 4 bases and V by 0 bases; bases with no gene match: 6. Germline values: CDR1 LNHNV, CDR2 YYDKDF (reference sequence). The DNA of the CDR3 is TGTGCCACCAGCAGAGATTTTGCGGGACTAAAAAACATTCAGTACTTC. Its translation: CATSRDFAGLKNIQYF. The full variable domain, with the rest looked up from reference TRBV15 and TRBJ2-4, is DAMVIQNPRYQVTQFGKPVTLSCSQTLNHNVMYWYQQKSSQAPKLLFHYYDKDFNNEADTPDNFQSRRPNTSFCFLDIRSPGLGDTAMYLCATSRDFAGLKNIQYFGAGTRLSVL.